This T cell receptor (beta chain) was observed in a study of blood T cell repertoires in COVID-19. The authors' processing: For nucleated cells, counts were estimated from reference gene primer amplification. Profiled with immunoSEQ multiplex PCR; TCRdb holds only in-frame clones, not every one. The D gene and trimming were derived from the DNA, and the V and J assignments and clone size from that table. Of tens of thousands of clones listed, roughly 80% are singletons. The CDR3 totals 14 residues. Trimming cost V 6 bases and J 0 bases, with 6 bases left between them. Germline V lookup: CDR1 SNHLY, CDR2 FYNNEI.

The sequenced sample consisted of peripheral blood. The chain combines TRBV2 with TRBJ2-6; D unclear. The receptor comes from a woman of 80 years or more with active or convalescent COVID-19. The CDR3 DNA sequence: TGTGCCAGCAGGTCTAGCTCTGGGGCCAACGTCCTGACTTTC. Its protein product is CASRSSSGANVLTF.